This TCR beta chain is drawn from a study of T cell changes during pregnancy in multiple sclerosis. Deletions cut 3 bases from V and 2 bases from J, with 20 bases between. The germline CDR1 and CDR2 sequences are SNHLY and FYNNEI. The CDR3 has 18 amino acids. TCRdb's table, derived via immunoSEQ multiplex PCR, lists solely in-frame clones and lacks some. Altogether 15,000 to 25,000 clones are present, around 89% being singletons, with the ten largest covering about 8%. The chain carries TRBV2 and TRBJ2-4; a weak D match, TRBD1 (5 bases). The source was CD8+ T cells from peripheral blood mononuclear cells, collected in the second trimester of pregnancy. The sequence derives from a female donor in good health, enrolled as a control in a pregnancy study. The CDR3 nucleotides read TGTGCCAGCAGTGATGGGGCCGCTGACAGCAGCCCCAAAAACATTCAGTACTTC. Protein sequence: CASSDGAADSSPKNIQYF.